This TCR beta chain is drawn from a study of T cells in Graves' hyperthyroidism and ophthalmopathy. Findings and caveats of the study: Blood also contained most expanded thyroid clonotypes above 0.001.

This clonotype has at least ten counts. Its antigen remains unidentified. Trimming pared 8 bases from V and 2 bases from J, leaving 12 bases between. CDR1 and CDR2 (germline): KGHSH, LQKENI. This CDR3 comprises 13 residues. What was amplified from RNA transcripts were TCR beta CDR3 regions. During a first-round RT-PCR of the TCR CDR3, the HTBI primer set was used. TCRdb reanalysed the multiplex PCR reads using MiXCR and keeps one entry per CDR3 protein. The repertoire holds roughly 700,000 distinct CDR3 sequences, with approximately 14% as singletons. Clinical symptoms, serum thyroxine, TRAb, thyroid ultrasound and orbital computed tomography established diagnosis. Fresh peripheral blood, 10 ml, was the source of the PBMCs.

The genes are TRBV18 and TRBJ1-1, with D maybe TRBD1 (5 bases). Sequenced input: blood. This receptor was identified in a woman between 18 and 29 years old with Graves' hyperthyroidism. DNA for the CDR3: TGTGCCAGCCACCTGACAGTAAACACTGAAGCTTTCTTT. This codes for CASHLTVNTEAFF.